This TCR beta chain is drawn from a study of T cell repertoires in cytomegalovirus infection. For the study at large: As its CMV epitopes, the study selected recently identified HLA-C-restricted and well-studied HLA-B-restricted targets.

TCRdb passed the reads through MiXCR, listing each CDR3 protein once. The top ten clones hold 18% of a sample with about 700,000 distinct CDR3 sequences, roughly 30% of them seen once. CDR1 SGHTA and CDR2 FQGNSA come from the germline V gene. There are 15 residues in the CDR3. Trimming left V 0 bases short and J 3 bases short, with 12 bases between. The study's findings and limits: HLA-C-restricted CMV-specific TCR beta clonotypes were dominant in the ex vivo response.

This clonotype showed up many times. The target antigen is unknown. The source of this sequence is a human donor in good health (CMV status not recorded). Some clones in this sample may be carry-over from other donors' samples. This specimen was cultured PBMCs, taken from culture after CMV antigen stimulation. This chain links TRBV7-2 with TRBJ2-7, with unresolved D. CDR3 in DNA: TGTGCCAGCAGCTTAGCGGGTGGCACCTACTACGAGCAGTACTTC. Translating it yields CASSLAGGTYYEQYF.